These T cell receptor beta chains were read from a single sample in a study of shared clonotypes between healthy human individuals. The method was immunoSEQ multiplex PCR; TCRdb's version includes in-frame clones alone and lacks a portion of them. The profile shows around 530,000 clones, roughly 72% of them singletons. The sequenced sample consisted of PBMCs. Source of these receptors: a woman aged 40 to 49 in good health. Some clones in this sample may be carry-over from other donors' samples. CDR3s include the opening cysteine and the closing phenylalanine or tryptophan.

TRBV27	TRBJ2-5	CASSTSGRKVGETQYF
TRBV29-1	TRBJ2-5	CSATLGAEGETQYF
TRBV19	TRBJ1-1	CASSIFGNTEAFF
TRBV4-3	TRBJ2-2	CASSQEGGRGGELFF
TRBV7-2	TRBJ2-2	CASSLTSGANTGELFF
TRBV5-4	TRBJ2-5	CASSLDRGETQYF
TRBV7-3	TRBJ2-3	CASSADSTDTQYF
TRBV2	TRBJ1-4	CASSSMTGGNEKLFF
TRBV6-5	TRBJ1-4	CASSPTGFNEKLFF
TRBV7-9	TRBJ1-2	CASSLVGDLGYGYTF
TRBV7-2	TRBJ2-5	CASSLVGAGVGETQYF
TRBV7-9	TRBJ2-6	CASSTGISGANVLTF
TRBV28	TRBJ1-2	CASSSPGTGLLKGYTF
TRBV7-3	TRBJ2-1	CASSRETSGEILNEQFF
TRBV19	TRBJ2-5	CASSFRGETQYF
TRBV6-1	TRBJ1-1	CASRAGVGTEAFF
TRBV6-1	TRBJ1-1	CASRQQPNTEAFF
TRBV5-1	TRBJ2-7	CASSLEASGRGEQYF
TRBV7-8	TRBJ2-7	CASSSLRYPPYEQYF
TRBV5-5	TRBJ1-1	CASSLGQVLNTEAFF